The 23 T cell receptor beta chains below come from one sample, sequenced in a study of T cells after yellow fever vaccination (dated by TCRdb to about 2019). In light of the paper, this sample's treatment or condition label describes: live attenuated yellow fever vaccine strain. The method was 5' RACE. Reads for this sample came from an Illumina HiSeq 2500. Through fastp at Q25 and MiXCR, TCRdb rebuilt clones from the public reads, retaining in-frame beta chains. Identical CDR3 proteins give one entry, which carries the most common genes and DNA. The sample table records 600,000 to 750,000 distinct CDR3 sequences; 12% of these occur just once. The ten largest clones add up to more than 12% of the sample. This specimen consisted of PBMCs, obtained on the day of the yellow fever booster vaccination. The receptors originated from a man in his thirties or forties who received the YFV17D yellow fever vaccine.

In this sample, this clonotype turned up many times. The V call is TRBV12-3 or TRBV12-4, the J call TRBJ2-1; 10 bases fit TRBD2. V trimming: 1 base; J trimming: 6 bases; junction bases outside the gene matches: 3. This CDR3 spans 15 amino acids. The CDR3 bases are TGTGCCAGCAGTTTAGAGCGGGAGGGCCTCAATGAGCAGTTCTTC. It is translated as CASSLEREGLNEQFF.

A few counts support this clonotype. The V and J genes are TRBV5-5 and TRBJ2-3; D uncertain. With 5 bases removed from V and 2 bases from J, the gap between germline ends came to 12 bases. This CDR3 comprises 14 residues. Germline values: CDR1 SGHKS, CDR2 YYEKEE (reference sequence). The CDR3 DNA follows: TGTGCCAGCAGGACTTCTACTATCACAGATACGCAGTATTTT. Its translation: CASRTSTITDTQYF.

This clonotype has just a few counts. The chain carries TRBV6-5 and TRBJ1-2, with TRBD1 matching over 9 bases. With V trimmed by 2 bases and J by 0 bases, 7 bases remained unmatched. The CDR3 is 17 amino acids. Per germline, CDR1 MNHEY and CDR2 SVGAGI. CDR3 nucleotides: TGTGCCAGCAGTTACACCGGGACAGGGCGGGCTAACTATGGCTACACCTTC. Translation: CASSYTGTGRANYGYTF.

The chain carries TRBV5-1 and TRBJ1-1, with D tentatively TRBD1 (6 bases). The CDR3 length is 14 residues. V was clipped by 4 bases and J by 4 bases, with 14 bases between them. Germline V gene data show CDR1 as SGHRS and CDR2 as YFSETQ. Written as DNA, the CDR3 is TGCGCCAGCAGCCTCACAGGGATCAGCACTGAAGCTTTCTTT. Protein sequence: CASSLTGISTEAFF. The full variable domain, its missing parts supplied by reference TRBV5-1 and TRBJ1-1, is KAGVTQTPRYLIKTRGQQVTLSCSPISGHRSVSWYQQTPGQGLQFLFEYFSETQRNKGNFPGRFSGRQFSNSRSEMNVSTLELGDSALYLCASSLTGISTEAFFGQGTRLTVV.

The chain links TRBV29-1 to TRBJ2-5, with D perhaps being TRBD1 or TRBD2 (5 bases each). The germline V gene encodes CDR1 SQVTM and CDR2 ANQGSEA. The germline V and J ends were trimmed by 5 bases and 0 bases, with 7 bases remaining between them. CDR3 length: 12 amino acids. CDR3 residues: CSVRGNQETQYF. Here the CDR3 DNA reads TGCAGCGTTCGGGGCAACCAAGAGACCCAGTACTTC.

The CDR3 reads CASSQQNTGELFF. The CDR3 coding sequence is TGTGCCAGCAGCCAACAGAACACCGGGGAGCTGTTTTTT. The V call is TRBV14, the J call TRBJ2-2; D not certain. The CDR3 spans 13 residues. Germline lookup yields CDR1 SGHDN and CDR2 FVKESK. Trimming pared 2 bases from V and 1 base from J, leaving 2 bases between. Looking up the rest from reference TRBV14 and TRBJ2-2 gives the full variable domain: EAGVTQFPSHSVIEKGQTVTLRCDPISGHDNLYWYRRVMGKEIKFLLHFVKESKQDESGMPNNRFLAERTGGTYSTLKVQPAELEDSGVYFCASSQQNTGELFFGEGSRLTVL.

In nucleotides, the CDR3 is TGCAGTGCTAGCGGGGTCTACGAGCAGTACTTC. Translation: CSASGVYEQYF. The chain is built from TRBV20-1 and TRBJ2-7; possible D gene TRBD2, 5 bases. CDR1 and CDR2 from the germline V gene are DFQATT and SNEGSKA (reference sequence). V lost 3 bases, J lost 3 bases, and 6 bases lay in between. The CDR3 has 11 amino acids.

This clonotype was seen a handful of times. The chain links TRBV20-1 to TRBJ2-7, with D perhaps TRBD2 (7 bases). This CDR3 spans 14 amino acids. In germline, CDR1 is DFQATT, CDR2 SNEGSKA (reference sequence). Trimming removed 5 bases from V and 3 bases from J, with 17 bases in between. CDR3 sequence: CSAGEGDLYYEQYF. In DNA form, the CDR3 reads TGCAGTGCTGGGGAGGGGGACTTATACTACGAGCAGTACTTC.

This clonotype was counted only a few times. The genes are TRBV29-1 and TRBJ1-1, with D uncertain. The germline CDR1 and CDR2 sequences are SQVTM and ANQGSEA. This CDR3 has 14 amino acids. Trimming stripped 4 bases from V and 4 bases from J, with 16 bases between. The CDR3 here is CSVVGVRRSTEAFF. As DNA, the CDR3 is TGCAGCGTTGTAGGCGTCAGGAGGAGCACTGAAGCTTTCTTT.

CDR3: CASGRDGESSRELFF. The CDR3 DNA sequence: TGCGCCAGCGGCCGGGACGGGGAGTCTTCCCGGGAGCTGTTTTTT. The chain is built from TRBV5-1 and TRBJ2-2, with D possibly called TRBD1 or TRBD2 (5 bases each). Germline values: CDR1 SGHRS, CDR2 YFSETQ. The CDR3 contains 15 residues. With 7 bases removed from V and 9 bases from J, the gap between germline ends came to 22 bases. Looking up the rest from reference TRBV5-1 and TRBJ2-2 gives the full variable domain: KAGVTQTPRYLIKTRGQQVTLSCSPISGHRSVSWYQQTPGQGLQFLFEYFSETQRNKGNFPGRFSGRQFSNSRSEMNVSTLELGDSALYLCASGRDGESSRELFFGEGSRLTVL.

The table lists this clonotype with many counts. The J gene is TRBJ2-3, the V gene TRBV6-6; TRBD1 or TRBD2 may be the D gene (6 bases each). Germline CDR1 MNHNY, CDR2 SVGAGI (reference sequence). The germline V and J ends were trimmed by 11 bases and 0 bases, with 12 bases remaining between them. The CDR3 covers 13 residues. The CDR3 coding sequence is TGTGCCGGGGGGCGACCTAGCACAGATACGCAGTATTTT. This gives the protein CAGGRPSTDTQYF.

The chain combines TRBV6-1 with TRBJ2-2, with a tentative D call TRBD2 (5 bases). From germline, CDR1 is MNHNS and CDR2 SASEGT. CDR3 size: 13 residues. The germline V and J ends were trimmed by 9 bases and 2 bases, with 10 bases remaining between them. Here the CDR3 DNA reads TGTGCCAGTGAGGGTTTCAACACCGGGGAGCTGTTTTTT. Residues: CASEGFNTGELFF.

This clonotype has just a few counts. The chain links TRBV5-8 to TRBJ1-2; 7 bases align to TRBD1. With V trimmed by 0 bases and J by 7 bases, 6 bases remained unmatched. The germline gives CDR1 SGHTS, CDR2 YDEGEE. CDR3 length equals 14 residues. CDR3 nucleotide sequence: TGTGCCAGCAGCTTGGTCTACAGGGGTGGTGGCTACACCTTC. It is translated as CASSLVYRGGGYTF.

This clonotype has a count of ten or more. DNA for the CDR3: TGCAGTGCTCGGGAGCGGGGAGAGCAGTTCTTC. Translation gives CSARERGEQFF. The chain is built from TRBV20-1 and TRBJ2-1; 7 bases are shared with TRBD2. CDR1 and CDR2 from the germline V gene are DFQATT and SNEGSKA (reference sequence). V gave up 5 bases and J gave up 10 bases; unmatched junction bases: 5. This CDR3 is 11 amino acids long.

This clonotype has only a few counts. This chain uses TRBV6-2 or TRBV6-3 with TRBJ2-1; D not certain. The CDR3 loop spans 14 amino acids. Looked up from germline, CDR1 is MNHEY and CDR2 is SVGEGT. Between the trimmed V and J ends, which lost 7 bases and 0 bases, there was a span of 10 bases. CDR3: CASTRTLSYNEQFF. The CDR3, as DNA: TGTGCCAGCACCAGGACCCTCTCCTACAATGAGCAGTTCTTC.

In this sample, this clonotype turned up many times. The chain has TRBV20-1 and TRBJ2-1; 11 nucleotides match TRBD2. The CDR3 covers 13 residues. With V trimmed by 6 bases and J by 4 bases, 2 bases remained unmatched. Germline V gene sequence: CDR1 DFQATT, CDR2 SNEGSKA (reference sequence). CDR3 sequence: CSARTSGYNEQFF. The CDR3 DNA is TGCAGTGCCCGGACTAGCGGGTACAATGAGCAGTTCTTC.

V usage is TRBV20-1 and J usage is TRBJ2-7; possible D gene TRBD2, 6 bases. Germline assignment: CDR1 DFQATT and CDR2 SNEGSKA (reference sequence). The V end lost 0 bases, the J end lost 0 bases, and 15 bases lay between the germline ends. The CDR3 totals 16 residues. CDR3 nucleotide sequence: TGCAGTGCTAGAGACGATCTAGCTAGCGCCTCCTACGAGCAGTACTTC. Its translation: CSARDDLASASYEQYF.

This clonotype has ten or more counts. CDR3 amino acids: CASSQSSLAVYEQYF. The CDR3 DNA sequence: TGTGCCAGCAGTCAATCATCCCTAGCGGTATACGAGCAGTACTTC. The chain employs TRBV7-9 and TRBJ2-7; TRBD2 matches 7 bases. CDR3 length equals 15 residues. The J segment lost 4 bases and the V segment lost 6 bases, leaving 12 bases of the junction unmatched. Germline loops: CDR1 SEHNR, CDR2 FQNEAQ (reference sequence).

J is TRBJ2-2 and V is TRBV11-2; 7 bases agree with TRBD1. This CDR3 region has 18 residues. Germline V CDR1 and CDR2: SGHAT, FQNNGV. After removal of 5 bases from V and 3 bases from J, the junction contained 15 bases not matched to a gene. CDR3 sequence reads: CASSLPPPPGQYTGELFF. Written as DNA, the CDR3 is TGTGCCAGCAGCCTACCTCCTCCACCGGGACAGTACACCGGGGAGCTGTTTTTT.

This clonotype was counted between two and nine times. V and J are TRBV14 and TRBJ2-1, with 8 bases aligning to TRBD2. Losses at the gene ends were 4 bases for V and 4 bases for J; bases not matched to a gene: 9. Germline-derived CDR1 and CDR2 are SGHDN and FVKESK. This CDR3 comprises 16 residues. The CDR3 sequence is CASSPSGGALYNEQFF. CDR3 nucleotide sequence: TGTGCCAGCAGCCCGTCGGGGGGGGCCCTTTACAATGAGCAGTTCTTC.

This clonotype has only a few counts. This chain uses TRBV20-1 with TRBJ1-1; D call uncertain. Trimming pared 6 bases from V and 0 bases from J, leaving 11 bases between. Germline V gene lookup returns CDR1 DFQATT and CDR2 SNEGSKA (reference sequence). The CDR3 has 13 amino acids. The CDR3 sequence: CSATPSMNTEAFF. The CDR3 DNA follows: TGCAGTGCAACGCCGTCCATGAACACTGAAGCTTTCTTT.

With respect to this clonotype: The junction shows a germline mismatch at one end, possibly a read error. CDR3 nucleotides: TGTGCCCGCAGTTTATGGCTAGCGGGGGCCACGGGCTTTGGGGAGCAGTACTTC. It yields the protein CARSLWLAGATGFGEQYF. The chain couples TRBV2 to TRBJ2-7, with 10 bases fitting TRBD2. The V gene's germline CDR1 is SNHLY and CDR2 FYNNEI. The CDR3 is 18 amino acids.

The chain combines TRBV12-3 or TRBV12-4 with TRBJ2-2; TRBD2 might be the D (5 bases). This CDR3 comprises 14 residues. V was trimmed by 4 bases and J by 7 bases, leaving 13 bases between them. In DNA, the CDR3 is TGTGCCAGCAGTTCTACGGGGTTTGGCGGGGAGCTGTTTTTT. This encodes CASSSTGFGGELFF.